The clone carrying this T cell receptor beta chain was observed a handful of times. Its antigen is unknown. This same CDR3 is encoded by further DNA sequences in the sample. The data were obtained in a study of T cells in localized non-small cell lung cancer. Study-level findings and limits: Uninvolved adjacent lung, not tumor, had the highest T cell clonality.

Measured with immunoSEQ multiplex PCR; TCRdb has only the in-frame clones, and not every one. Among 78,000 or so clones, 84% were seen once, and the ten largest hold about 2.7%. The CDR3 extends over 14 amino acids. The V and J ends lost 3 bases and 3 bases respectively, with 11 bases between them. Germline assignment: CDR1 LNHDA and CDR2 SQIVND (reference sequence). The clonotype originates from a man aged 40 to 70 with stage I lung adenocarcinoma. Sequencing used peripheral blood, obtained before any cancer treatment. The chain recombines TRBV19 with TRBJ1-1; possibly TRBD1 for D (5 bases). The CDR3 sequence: CASSIRGRDTEAFF. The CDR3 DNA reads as TGTGCCAGTAGTATTCGAGGCAGGGACACTGAAGCTTTCTTT.